These 8 T cell receptor beta chains came from one sample sequenced in a study of blood T cell repertoires in COVID-19. Libraries were prepared by immunoSEQ multiplex PCR; TCRdb keeps only in-frame clonotypes and omits some of them. The sample shows under 140,000 clones, under 75% of them seen only once. Sequencing used peripheral blood. The receptor source for this set is a woman aged 60 to 75 with acute or convalescent COVID-19.

V usage is TRBV4-3 and J usage is TRBJ1-5; a weak D match, TRBD1 (6 bases). CDR3 length: 15 residues. In germline, CDR1 is LGHNA, CDR2 YSLEER. Trimming removed 0 bases at V and 7 bases at J, with 13 bases between. In DNA, the CDR3 is TGCGCCAGCAGCCAAGATATCAGGGGTGAGCAGCCCCAGCATTTT. Protein product: CASSQDIRGEQPQHF.

This chain joins TRBV14 and TRBJ2-4; 9 bases map to TRBD1. CDR3 length: 14 residues. J was trimmed by 6 bases and V by 5 bases; bases with no gene match: 5. Germline V CDR1 and CDR2: SGHDN, FVKESK. The CDR3 spells CASSEGDRVNIQYF. The CDR3 nucleotides are TGTGCCAGCAGCGAAGGGGACAGGGTAAACATTCAGTACTTC.

The table lists this clone with a few counts. The chain recombines TRBV19 with TRBJ2-5; D gene unclear. Germline lookup yields CDR1 LNHDA and CDR2 SQIVND (reference sequence). CDR3 size: 11 residues. Trimming removed 3 bases from V and 5 bases from J, with 4 bases in between. CDR3 protein: CASSIAETQYF. The CDR3 DNA reads TGTGCCAGTAGTATCGCGGAGACCCAGTACTTC.

The chain links TRBV18 to TRBJ2-5, with a weak D call TRBD1 (6 bases). The germline V and J ends were trimmed by 3 bases and 0 bases, with 11 bases remaining between them. CDR1 and CDR2 (germline): KGHSH, LQKENI. The length of the CDR3 is 15 residues. The CDR3 is CASSPTGEYQETQYF. The CDR3 DNA follows: TGTGCCAGCTCACCGACAGGAGAGTACCAAGAGACCCAGTACTTC.

V usage is TRBV11-2 and J usage is TRBJ1-1; the D gene is possibly TRBD1 (5 bases). Germline V gene sequence: CDR1 SGHAT, CDR2 FQNNGV. V gave up 4 bases and J gave up 2 bases, with 11 bases separating them. This CDR3 spans 14 amino acids. CDR3: CASSSRTTNTEAFF. CDR3 bases: TGTGCCAGCAGCTCCAGGACAACCAACACTGAAGCTTTCTTT.

The V gene is TRBV6-1, the J gene TRBJ1-4, with 7 bases lining up with TRBD1. The J segment lost 0 bases and the V segment lost 4 bases, leaving 8 bases of the junction unmatched. Germline assignment: CDR1 MNHNS and CDR2 SASEGT. This CDR3 contains 17 residues. The CDR3 loop is CASSGDRDDTTNEKLFF. For the CDR3, the DNA is TGTGCCAGCAGTGGAGACAGGGATGACACAACTAATGAAAAACTGTTTTTT.

This clone has just a few counts. V and J are TRBV27 and TRBJ1-4, with no clear D. Trimming shortened V by 3 bases and J by 8 bases, and 10 bases separated the two germline ends. Germline CDR1 reads MNHEY; CDR2 reads SMNVEV (reference sequence). The CDR3 covers 13 residues. The CDR3 loop is CASSFSGREKLFF. For the CDR3, the DNA is TGTGCCAGCAGTTTTTCGGGGAGGGAAAAACTGTTTTTT.

The DNA for the CDR3 is TGTGCCATCAGTGCCGGGGTGGGTACTGAAGCTTTCTTT. It specifies CAISAGVGTEAFF. The chain couples TRBV10-3 to TRBJ1-1; D uncertain. Germline V lookup: CDR1 ENHRY, CDR2 SYGVKD. V lost 4 bases and J lost 5, with 11 bases in between. This CDR3 has 13 residues.